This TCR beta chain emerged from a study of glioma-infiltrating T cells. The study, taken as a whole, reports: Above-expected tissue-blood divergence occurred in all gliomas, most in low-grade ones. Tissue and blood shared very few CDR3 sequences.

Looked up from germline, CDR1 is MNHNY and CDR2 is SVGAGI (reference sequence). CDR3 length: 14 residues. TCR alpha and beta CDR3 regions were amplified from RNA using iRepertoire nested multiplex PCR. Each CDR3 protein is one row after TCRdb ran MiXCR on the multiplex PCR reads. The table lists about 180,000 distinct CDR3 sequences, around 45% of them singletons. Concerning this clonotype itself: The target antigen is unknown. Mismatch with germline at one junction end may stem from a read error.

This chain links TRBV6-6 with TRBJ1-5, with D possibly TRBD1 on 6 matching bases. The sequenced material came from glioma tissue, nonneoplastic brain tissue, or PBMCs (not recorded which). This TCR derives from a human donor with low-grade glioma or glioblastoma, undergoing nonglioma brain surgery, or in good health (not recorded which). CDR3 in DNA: TGTGCCAGCAGTATGGGACAAATTAATCAGCCCAAGCATTTT. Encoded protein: CASSMGQINQPKHF.